A single sample gave rise to the 27 T cell receptor beta chains below, sequenced in a study of blood T cells in healthy people across ages. It was with a sample-barcoded 5' primer and a J-beta primer mix that a second PCR of roughly 7 to 12 cycles was run. TCRdb fed the 5' RACE reads into MiXCR, producing one record per CDR3 protein. The sample has 1 million to 1.2 million distinct CDR3 sequences; 35% to 45% are singletons. Sequenced material: blood. These receptors came from a man younger than 35 in good health.

The chain employs TRBV20-1 and TRBJ2-1; no firm D call. This CDR3 spans 12 amino acids. The germline CDR1 and CDR2 sequences are DFQATT and SNEGSKA (reference sequence). The CDR3 DNA sequence: TGCGGAAGTCTGAAATTAGGGAATGAGCAGTTCTTC. As protein: CGSLKLGNEQFF.

The genes are TRBV21-1 and TRBJ2-7; TRBD2 is taken as the D call from the table, unchecked against the DNA. TRBV21-1 is a pseudogene locus. This CDR3 contains 18 residues. CDR3 residues: CASSKGVGGWELVNEQYF. The CDR3, as DNA: TGTGCCAGCAGCAAAGGGGTAGGAGGGTGGGAGCTGGTGAATGAGCAGTACTTC.

This rearrangement joins TRBV28 to TRBJ2-7; a possible D gene is TRBD2 (5 bases). The ends were cut back, 7 bases at V and 7 bases at J, with 20 bases in the middle. The germline V gene has CDR1 MDHEN and CDR2 SYDVKM. The length of the CDR3 is 14 residues. CDR3 loop: CASTRTGSYNEQYF. The DNA for the CDR3 is TGTGCCAGCACCAGGACGGGGTCCTACAATGAGCAGTACTTC.

V usage is TRBV27 and J usage is TRBJ1-5, with D unclear. The CDR3 runs to 13 residues. Germline assignment: CDR1 MNHEY and CDR2 SMNVEV (reference sequence). Trimming pared 5 bases from V and 5 bases from J, leaving 10 bases between. For the CDR3, the DNA is TGTGCCAGCAGTCCTACCGTCTATCAGCCCCAGCATTTT. Translated, it gives CASSPTVYQPQHF.

The CDR3 protein is CASSEYLTSGQETQYF. The CDR3 DNA reads TGTGCCAGCAGTGAATATCTGACTAGCGGGCAAGAGACCCAGTACTTC. The genes are TRBV25-1 and TRBJ2-5; 10 bases agree with TRBD2. This CDR3 is 16 amino acids long. CDR1 is MGHDK and CDR2 is SYGVNS in the germline V gene. J was trimmed by 2 bases and V by 0 bases; bases with no gene match: 3.

This clonotype has a handful of counts. The rearrangement links TRBV6-5 to TRBJ1-4, with D perhaps matching TRBD1 (5 bases). Germline CDR1 and CDR2: MNHEY and SVGAGI. V was clipped by 5 bases and J by 10 bases, with 14 bases between them. The CDR3 spans 13 residues. DNA of the CDR3: TGTGCCAGCAGTGCCTCGCAAGGGGTAAAACTGTTTTTT. Residues: CASSASQGVKLFF.

As concerns this clonotype: A junction boundary mismatches the germline segment, possibly from a read error. This chain joins TRBV12-3 or TRBV12-4 and TRBJ2-6; weak D call: TRBD1 (5 bases). The CDR3 sequence is 16 residues long. CDR3 sequence reads: CASSSDELSGANVPTF. The CDR3, as DNA: TGTGCCAGCAGCTCGGACGAGCTCTCTGGGGCCAACGTCCCGACTTTC.

The rearrangement links TRBV6-1 to TRBJ2-7, with 10 bases lining up with TRBD2. Germline V lookup: CDR1 MNHNS, CDR2 SASEGT. This CDR3 spans 14 amino acids. Germline trimming cut 6 bases from V and 3 bases from J; bases unmatched to any gene: 5. CDR3 protein: CASRELAGSYEQYF. The CDR3 bases are TGTGCCAGCAGGGAACTAGCGGGGAGCTACGAGCAGTACTTC.

This rearrangement joins TRBV27 to TRBJ2-1; no definite D call. Germline loops: CDR1 MNHEY, CDR2 SMNVEV (reference sequence). V was trimmed by 6 bases and J by 8 bases, leaving 20 bases between them. The CDR3 loop spans 15 amino acids. Here the CDR3 DNA reads TGTGCCAGCAGCCTTCGGGCCAGACCCGGCGATGAGCAGTTCTTC. This gives the protein CASSLRARPGDEQFF.

The chain joins TRBV7-2 to TRBJ2-3; D gene uncertain. The CDR3 totals 14 residues. CDR1 is SGHTA and CDR2 is FQGNSA in the germline V gene. Trimming removed 5 bases at V and 2 bases at J, with 11 bases between. This chain's CDR3 is CASSVWQNTDTQYF. CDR3 nucleotide sequence: TGTGCCAGCAGCGTATGGCAGAACACAGATACGCAGTATTTT.

The V call is TRBV20-1, the J call TRBJ1-1; possible D gene TRBD1, 5 bases. The CDR3 consists of 12 residues. CDR1 DFQATT and CDR2 SNEGSKA come from the germline V gene (reference sequence). The CDR3 protein is CSRVVGDAEAFF. CDR3 nucleotides: TGCAGCCGCGTAGTAGGGGACGCTGAAGCTTTCTTT.

The chain links TRBV29-1 to TRBJ1-3; tentatively, D is TRBD1 (6 bases). The germline V gene encodes CDR1 SQVTM and CDR2 ANQGSEA. V dropped 6 bases and J dropped 4 bases, with 10 bases sitting between them. This CDR3 is built from 12 residues. CDR3 in DNA: TGCAGCGTGGGGACACCGGGAAACACCATATATTTT. It codes for CSVGTPGNTIYF.

V gene TRBV9 combines with J gene TRBJ1-1, with D maybe TRBD1 (6 bases). CDR1 is SGDLS, CDR2 YYNGEE, per germline. Between the trimmed V and J ends, which lost 4 bases and 4 bases, there was a span of 20 bases. This CDR3 spans 16 amino acids. CDR3 region: CASSPTPGGAGTEAFF. CDR3 bases: TGTGCCAGCAGCCCCACCCCGGGGGGGGCAGGCACTGAAGCTTTCTTT.

V and J are TRBV3-1 and TRBJ2-1, with a tentative D call TRBD2 (7 bases). The end of the DNA aligns better with TRBJ2-7, so the J call may be wrong. Germline V gene lookup returns CDR1 LGHDT and CDR2 YNNKEL (reference sequence). This CDR3 comprises 17 residues. CDR3 protein: CASSPPPGRGGYNEQYF. DNA for the CDR3: TGTGCCAGCAGCCCGCCCCCAGGGCGCGGGGGCTACAATGAGCAGTACTTC.

This chain uses TRBV24-1 with TRBJ1-2; D perhaps matches TRBD1 (6 bases). The CDR3 is 15 residues long. Deletions cut 0 bases from V and 3 bases from J, with 10 bases between. Per germline, CDR1 KGHDR and CDR2 SFDVKD. The CDR3 bases are TGTGCCACCAGTGATTTGCGGGGACACGACTATGGCTACACCTTC. Translating it yields CATSDLRGHDYGYTF.

In its sample, this clonotype was seen many times. The V call is TRBV4-2, the J call TRBJ2-1, with 7 bases fitting TRBD1. The germline V gene encodes CDR1 LGHNA and CDR2 YNFKEQ. CDR3 length equals 14 residues. J was trimmed by 7 bases and V by 2 bases; bases with no gene match: 5. In nucleotides, the CDR3 is TGTGCCAGCAGCCAACCGGGACAGCTTAATGAGCAGTTCTTC. It codes for CASSQPGQLNEQFF.

The chain has TRBV10-3 and TRBJ1-2; no reliable D call. The germline V gene encodes CDR1 ENHRY and CDR2 SYGVKD. Trimming stripped 3 bases from V and 8 bases from J, with 13 bases between. The CDR3 covers 13 residues. The CDR3: CAISESGEDGYTF. CDR3 nucleotide sequence: TGTGCCATCAGTGAATCTGGGGAGGACGGCTACACCTTC.

The table lists this clonotype with many counts. The rearrangement joins TRBV29-1 to TRBJ1-4; D remains ambiguous. CDR1 SQVTM and CDR2 ANQGSEA come from the germline V gene. V was cut by 6 bases and J by 4 bases, with 27 bases left in between. The CDR3 is made up of 18 amino acids. CDR3 protein: CSVIPREDASNYNEKLFF. In nucleotides, the CDR3 is TGCAGCGTCATACCCCGGGAGGACGCATCAAACTATAATGAAAAACTGTTTTTT.

In this sample, this clonotype turned up a few times. The V and J genes are TRBV6-5 and TRBJ1-2; the match to TRBD1 covers 8 bases. The CDR3 length is 17 residues. From germline, CDR1 is MNHEY and CDR2 SVGAGI. V lost 0 bases and J lost 0; bases outside the gene matches: 6. The CDR3 loop is CASSYSITGGANYGYTF. The CDR3 bases are TGTGCCAGCAGTTACTCGATCACAGGGGGAGCTAACTATGGCTACACCTTC.

The V call is TRBV5-1, the J call TRBJ2-3; 7 bases are shared with TRBD2. J was trimmed by 1 base and V by 6 bases; bases with no gene match: 5. The CDR3 runs 14 residues. The germline CDR1 and CDR2 sequences are SGHRS and YFSETQ. CDR3 bases: TGCGCCAGCACCGGGCTAGCGGGCACAGATACGCAGTATTTT. Translating it yields CASTGLAGTDTQYF.

A few counts support this clonotype. The chain couples TRBV30 to TRBJ2-4; tentatively, D is TRBD2 (5 bases). Germline V CDR1 and CDR2: GTSNPN, SVGIG (reference sequence). Trimming shortened V by 0 bases and J by 3 bases, and 12 bases separated the two germline ends. The CDR3 sequence is 15 residues long. The DNA of the CDR3 is TGTGCCTGGAGTGTATTTCTCGGGGACAAAAACATTCAGTACTTC. This translates into CAWSVFLGDKNIQYF.

V gene TRBV7-9 combines with J gene TRBJ2-3, with TRBD1 identical over 10 bases. The CDR3 runs 16 residues. V lost 5 bases and J lost 4; bases outside the gene matches: 9. The germline V gene has CDR1 SEHNR and CDR2 FQNEAQ (reference sequence). DNA of the CDR3: TGTGCCAGCAGCCGCTACCGGGACAGGGGCGCAGATACGCAGTATTTT. Protein product: CASSRYRDRGADTQYF.

This chain joins TRBV4-3 and TRBJ2-1; D may be TRBD2 (7 bases). In germline, CDR1 is LGHNA, CDR2 YSLEER. V lost 3 bases and J lost 3, with 21 bases in between. The CDR3 consists of 18 residues. The CDR3 is CASSQDHSRGGIYNEQFF. The CDR3 DNA follows: TGCGCCAGCAGCCAGGACCACTCGAGGGGGGGTATCTACAATGAGCAGTTCTTC.

This clonotype has a handful of counts. The chain employs TRBV4-3 and TRBJ1-1; D remains ambiguous. V was trimmed by 0 bases and J by 8 bases, leaving 10 bases between them. The CDR3 spans 13 residues. Germline loops: CDR1 LGHNA, CDR2 YSLEER. The CDR3 DNA sequence: TGCGCCAGCAGCCAAGATAAGGCCCGGGAAGCTTTCTTT. It codes for CASSQDKAREAFF.

The rearrangement links TRBV12-3 or TRBV12-4 to TRBJ2-7; tentatively, D is TRBD1 (5 bases). The CDR3 has 14 amino acids. V lost 1 base and J lost 7, with 14 bases in between. The CDR3 sequence: CASSLGTRFNEQYF. The DNA for the CDR3 is TGTGCCAGCAGTTTAGGGACACGATTCAATGAGCAGTACTTC.

This chain connects TRBV4-2 to TRBJ2-1, with 12 bases identical to TRBD2. Germline assignment: CDR1 LGHNA and CDR2 YNFKEQ. V shed 0 bases, J shed 1 base, and the junction held 4 bases outside the gene matches. The CDR3 length is 18 residues. This chain's CDR3 is CASSQETSGGSSYNEQFF. In DNA, the CDR3 is TGTGCCAGCAGCCAAGAAACTAGCGGGGGGTCGTCCTACAATGAGCAGTTCTTC.

The genes are TRBV28 and TRBJ2-3; D may be TRBD2 (5 bases). Trimming cost V 1 base and J 0 bases, with 17 bases left between them. There are 18 residues in the CDR3. The germline V gene has CDR1 MDHEN and CDR2 SYDVKM. The CDR3: CASSLFGRWAPSTDTQYF. CDR3 nucleotide sequence: TGTGCCAGCAGTTTATTTGGGAGATGGGCCCCTAGCACAGATACGCAGTATTTT.